Following are 21 T cell receptor beta chains from one sample sequenced in a study of T cells in Graves' hyperthyroidism and ophthalmopathy. Regions amplified from RNA transcripts were the TCR beta CDR3 regions. HTBI primers were used for first-round RT-PCR of the TCR CDR3. TCRdb analysed the multiplex PCR reads with MiXCR anew, one entry per CDR3 protein. The top ten hold roughly 8.3% of the sample, which has 800,000 or so distinct CDR3 sequences, 38% seen once. The specimen sequenced was blood. These receptors all stem from a man between 18 and 35 years old with Graves' hyperthyroidism.

This clonotype appeared many times. This chain joins TRBV10-3 and TRBJ1-5, with D possibly matching TRBD1 (5 bases). Trimming stripped 0 bases from V and 5 bases from J, with 17 bases between. The V gene's germline CDR1 is ENHRY and CDR2 SYGVKD. The CDR3 loop spans 17 amino acids. CDR3 in amino acids: CAISESTLGGGDQPQHF. In DNA, the CDR3 is TGTGCCATCAGTGAGTCGACTCTCGGGGGAGGGGATCAGCCCCAGCATTTT.

This chain joins TRBV2 and TRBJ1-5; D uncertain. This CDR3 is built from 14 residues. V shed 5 bases and J shed 2 bases, with 10 bases lying between them. CDR1 is SNHLY and CDR2 is FYNNEI in the germline V gene. The CDR3 region is CASSSSAGNQPQHF. CDR3 DNA sequence: TGTGCCAGCAGTTCCTCAGCGGGCAATCAGCCCCAGCATTTT.

The chain couples TRBV12-3 or TRBV12-4 to TRBJ1-5, with a weak D call TRBD1 (5 bases). The CDR3 contains 14 residues. V lost 3 bases, J lost 7 bases, and 13 bases lay in between. CDR3 sequence (DNA): TGTGCCAGCAGTTTTAGACAGACGGGACAGCCCCAGCATTTT. This translates into CASSFRQTGQPQHF.

V and J are TRBV10-3 and TRBJ1-4, with TRBD1 matching 7 bases. J gave up 0 bases and V 10 bases, and 8 bases lay outside the gene matches. CDR1 and CDR2 (germline): ENHRY, SYGVKD. The CDR3 loop spans 15 amino acids. In DNA, the CDR3 is TGTGCCAGCCTTGCGCAGGGGGCAACTAATGAAAAACTGTTTTTT. Amino acid sequence: CASLAQGATNEKLFF.

The CDR3 DNA is TGTGCCAGCAGCCAAGAAAACGGTGGGGAGCAGTACTTC. Amino acid sequence: CASSQENGGEQYF. The chain couples TRBV7-2 to TRBJ2-7; D unresolved. The CDR3 extends over 13 amino acids. Germline CDR1 is SGHTA and CDR2 is FQGNSA. V gave up 5 bases and J gave up 7 bases, with 15 bases separating them. Full variable domain (outside the CDR3, taken from reference TRBV7-2 and TRBJ2-7): GAGVSQSPSNKVTEKGKDVELRCDPISGHTALYWYRQSLGQGLEFLIYFQGNSAPDKSGLPSDRFSAERTGGSVSTLTIQRTQQEDSAVYLCASSQENGGEQYFGPGTRLTVT.

J is TRBJ2-2 and V is TRBV19, with 8 bases identical to TRBD1. This CDR3 has 17 amino acids. Unmatched junction bases numbered 11, after V lost 6 bases and J lost 2 bases. Per germline, CDR1 LNHDA and CDR2 SQIVND (reference sequence). The CDR3 is CASSRTSGGLNTGELFF. For the CDR3, the DNA is TGTGCCAGTAGCAGGACGTCAGGGGGCCTAAACACCGGGGAGCTGTTTTTT.

In its sample, this clonotype was seen a few times. The CDR3 DNA follows: TGTGCCAGCAGTGAAACAGGGCAGGGGGCCCTCGGGTACGAGCAGTACTTC. Translated, it gives CASSETGQGALGYEQYF. The rearrangement uses TRBV2 and TRBJ2-7; 8 nucleotides match TRBD1. The CDR3 spans 17 residues. Germline V gene lookup returns CDR1 SNHLY and CDR2 FYNNEI. V shed 2 bases and J 4 bases; nucleotides not matched to a gene: 13. The complete variable domain, with remaining parts taken from reference TRBV2 and TRBJ2-7, reads EPEVTQTPSHQVTQMGQEVILRCVPISNHLYFYWYRQILGQKVEFLVSFYNNEISEKSEIFDDQFSVERPDGSNFTLKIRSTKLEDSAMYFCASSETGQGALGYEQYFGPGTRLTVT.

This clonotype was found a few times. This chain uses TRBV7-8 with TRBJ1-5; 10 nucleotides agree with TRBD1. CDR1 and CDR2 (germline): SGHVS, FQNEAQ. Trimming removed 5 bases from V and 5 bases from J; junction bases left unmatched: 9. The CDR3 has 16 residues. CDR3 in amino acids: CASSPQDRGQDQPQHF. The DNA for the CDR3 is TGTGCCAGCAGCCCCCAAGACAGGGGGCAGGATCAGCCCCAGCATTTT.

The DNA for the CDR3 is TGTGCCAGCAGTCTTGACAGGAGTGGTGTGGGCCAGTACTTC. This encodes CASSLDRSGVGQYF. V is TRBV27 and J is TRBJ2-5; tentative D call: TRBD1 (6 bases). Germline loops: CDR1 MNHEY, CDR2 SMNVEV (reference sequence). With 5 bases removed from V and 10 bases from J, the gap between germline ends came to 20 bases. The CDR3 contains 14 residues.

As concerns this clonotype: This sequence may be a read error, since a much larger clone differs from it by one base. The CDR3 is CSACRTGSHEQYF. As DNA, the CDR3 is TGCAGTGCTTGCCGGACCGGATCGCACGAGCAGTACTTC. The chain has TRBV20-1 and TRBJ2-7; D ambiguous. Trimming took 5 bases from V and 5 from J, leaving 16 bases between them. The CDR3 totals 13 residues. In germline, CDR1 is DFQATT, CDR2 SNEGSKA (reference sequence).

This clonotype has a count of ten or more. A read error may produce the germline difference seen at one junction end. The rearrangement joins TRBV10-3 to TRBJ1-2; no firm D call. Germline CDR1 and CDR2: ENHRY and SYGVKD. The CDR3 totals 13 residues. The CDR3 loop is CASSFRRDYGYTF. The CDR3 coding sequence is TGTGCCAGCAGTTTCAGGAGGGACTATGGCTACACCTTC.

This clonotype occurred many times. The CDR3 is CSVADLGANVLTF. CDR3 sequence (DNA): TGCAGCGTTGCTGATCTTGGGGCCAACGTCCTGACTTTC. J is TRBJ2-6 and V is TRBV29-1; D remains ambiguous. Germline values: CDR1 SQVTM, CDR2 ANQGSEA. There are 13 residues in the CDR3. Trimming removed 4 bases from V and 3 bases from J, with 7 bases in between.

This sequence joins TRBV3-1 and TRBJ1-6; possible D gene TRBD1, 6 bases. Germline CDR1 reads LGHDT; CDR2 reads YNNKEL (reference sequence). Trimming cost V 2 bases and J 8 bases, with 13 bases left between them. This CDR3 contains 15 residues. CDR3 sequence: CASSQLDRSYSPLHF. The CDR3 coding sequence is TGTGCCAGCAGCCAACTAGACAGGAGCTATTCACCCCTCCACTTT.

The chain joins TRBV19 to TRBJ2-5; D possibly corresponds to TRBD2 (5 bases). The CDR3 consists of 14 residues. Germline CDR1 LNHDA, CDR2 SQIVND (reference sequence). Between the trimmed V and J ends, which lost 6 bases and 3 bases, there was a span of 14 bases. The DNA for the CDR3 is TGTGCCAGTAGCCCACGCCGGGGAAAAGAGACCCAGTACTTC. Translating gives CASSPRRGKETQYF.

This clonotype was seen at least ten times. Written as DNA, the CDR3 is TGTGCCATCCGCGAACCGGGACCGGGTGCGTACGAGCAGTACTTC. Amino acids: CAIREPGPGAYEQYF. This chain uses TRBV10-3 with TRBJ2-7; the D call may be TRBD1 or TRBD2 (5 bases each). Germline loops: CDR1 ENHRY, CDR2 SYGVKD. The V gene lost 8 bases and the J gene lost 4 bases, with 21 bases spanning the gap. The CDR3 is made up of 15 amino acids.

This clonotype has more than one count but fewer than ten. The chain is built from TRBV10-3 and TRBJ1-2; D is unresolved. The V end lost 10 bases, the J end lost 7 bases, and 7 bases lay between the germline ends. The CDR3 extends over 9 amino acids. Germline loops: CDR1 ENHRY, CDR2 SYGVKD. CDR3 in DNA: TGTGCCAGCTTCGGTGGCTACACCTTC. This encodes CASFGGYTF.

CDR3: CAIVQGTEAFF. The CDR3 DNA reads TGTGCCATAGTACAGGGGACTGAAGCTTTCTTT. The rearrangement links TRBV11-2 to TRBJ1-1, with TRBD1 matching over 7 bases. CDR3 size: 11 residues. Germline loops: CDR1 SGHAT, CDR2 FQNNGV. V gave up 10 bases and J gave up 5 bases; unmatched junction bases: 4.

Remarks on this clonotype: A much larger clonotype is one base distant, so this may be a read error. The rearrangement links TRBV5-4 to TRBJ1-2; D is undetermined. CDR1 is SGHNT and CDR2 is YYREEE in the germline V gene (reference sequence). The CDR3 extends over 14 amino acids. The CDR3 DNA follows: TGTGCCAGCAGCTTAAGTCTCGGCGTCTATGGCCACACCTTC. It is translated as CASSLSLGVYGHTF.

This clonotype was found many times. The CDR3 bases are TGCAGCGTTGAAACAGGATCGTACCAAGAGACCCAGTACTTC. Its protein product is CSVETGSYQETQYF. The V call is TRBV29-1, the J call TRBJ2-5; maybe TRBD1 (5 bases). Germline V lookup: CDR1 SQVTM, CDR2 ANQGSEA. This CDR3 contains 14 residues. With 2 bases removed from V and 0 bases from J, the gap between germline ends came to 10 bases.

The chain employs TRBV20-1 and TRBJ1-3; the match to TRBD1 covers 10 bases. J was trimmed by 10 bases and V by 1 base; bases with no gene match: 13. The V gene's germline CDR1 is DFQATT and CDR2 SNEGSKA (reference sequence). The CDR3 is 16 residues long. CDR3 in amino acids: CSARGVRQGAFRTIYF. The CDR3, as DNA: TGCAGTGCTAGAGGGGTTCGACAGGGGGCGTTTAGGACCATATATTTT.

At least ten counts were recorded for this clonotype. This chain joins TRBV19 and TRBJ1-1, with TRBD1 matching 7 bases. CDR1 and CDR2 (germline): LNHDA, SQIVND (reference sequence). Trimming at V came to 7 bases and at J to 5 bases, leaving 7 bases not matched to a gene. The CDR3 spans 13 residues. Written as DNA, the CDR3 is TGTGCCAGTACCACAGGGGTGGGGACTGAAGCTTTCTTT. It codes for CASTTGVGTEAFF.